This entry lists 24 T cell receptor beta chains sequenced from one sample in a study of cytomegalovirus exposure and HLA in healthy donors (dated by TCRdb to about 2017). The library was prepared using the immunoSEQ multiplex PCR assay. A mixture of 60 forward primers for TCR Vbeta segments and 13 reverse primers for TCR Jbeta segments was used in the multiplex PCR. What TCRdb holds here is the immuneACCESS table cut down to in-frame rearrangements. Part of the clones is not present; checked against another copy, under half of the missing clones reflect an unresolved V gene, and the others are unexplained. This sample is represented by approximately 150,000 clones; around 68% of them were singletons. The ten largest clonotypes hold around 2.8% of the sample. Material for sequencing was PBMCs. All receptors derive from a woman between 40 and 55 years old in good health and CMV-seropositive.

The chain employs TRBV29-1 and TRBJ2-1; 12 bases align to TRBD1. This CDR3 comprises 15 residues. V lost 7 bases, J lost 6 bases, and 10 bases stayed unmatched. Germline V gene sequence: CDR1 SQVTM, CDR2 ANQGSEA. Here the CDR3 DNA reads TGCAGCGGCATATTCCGGGACAGGGGGCCCAATGAGCAGTTCTTC. As protein: CSGIFRDRGPNEQFF.

A note on this clone: A junction end diverges from the germline sequence, so it may reflect a read error. Distinct nucleotide sequences in the sample also encode this CDR3. This chain connects TRBV4-3 to TRBJ2-7; the D gene is possibly TRBD2 (6 bases). Germline V gives CDR1 LGHNA, CDR2 YSLEER. The CDR3 contains 13 residues. CDR3 amino acids: CASSQVGGDEQYF. The CDR3 DNA sequence: TGCGCCAGCAGTCAAGTGGGCGGGGACGAGCAGTACTTC.

Only a few counts were recorded for this clone. V and J are TRBV18 and TRBJ1-1; TRBD1 is a possible D gene (5 bases). From germline, CDR1 is KGHSH and CDR2 LQKENI. V was shortened by 2 bases and J by 0 bases, with 16 bases between the two germline ends. This CDR3 comprises 17 residues. The DNA of the CDR3 is TGTGCCAGCTCACCAAGGATCCCAGGGCCACTGAACACTGAAGCTTTCTTT. Protein sequence: CASSPRIPGPLNTEAFF.

The chain uses TRBV28 and TRBJ2-5; D is perhaps TRBD1 (7 bases). V shed 7 bases and J shed 1 base, with 19 bases lying between them. There are 16 residues in the CDR3. Germline V gives CDR1 MDHEN, CDR2 SYDVKM. The CDR3 DNA follows: TGTGCCAGCATTCTTGGGGGGACAGCGACCCAAGAGACCCAGTACTTC. As protein: CASILGGTATQETQYF.

The gene calls are TRBV25-1 and TRBJ2-1; D may be TRBD2 (5 bases). The CDR3 length is 13 residues. Germline-derived CDR1 and CDR2 are MGHDK and SYGVNS. The V end was cut by 5 bases, the J end by 8 bases, with 13 bases between. The CDR3 nucleotides are TGTGCCAGCAGTAATCGAGGGAGTGATGAGCAGTTCTTC. This codes for CASSNRGSDEQFF. Variable domain in full (rest from reference TRBV25-1 and TRBJ2-1): EADIYQTPRYLVIGTGKKITLECSQTMGHDKMYWYQQDPGMELHLIHYSYGVNSTEKGDLSSESTVSRIRTEHFPLTLESARPSHTSQYLCASSNRGSDEQFFGPGTRLTVL.

The chain couples TRBV28 to TRBJ2-1; TRBD2 aligns across 13 bases. The J segment lost 9 bases and the V segment lost 7 bases, leaving 12 bases of the junction unmatched. The CDR3 spans 16 residues. Germline lookup yields CDR1 MDHEN and CDR2 SYDVKM. In nucleotides, the CDR3 is TGTGCCAGCAAACCCATTGGACTAGCGGGAGTTGGTGAGCAGTTCTTC. It encodes CASKPIGLAGVGEQFF.

The J gene is TRBJ2-1, the V gene TRBV27, with 11 bases aligning to TRBD2. V lost 4 bases to trimming and J lost 0 bases; unmatched junction nucleotides: 11. From germline, CDR1 is MNHEY and CDR2 SMNVEV (reference sequence). The CDR3 runs 19 residues. CDR3 residues: CASSSLTGTSGSSYNEQFF. The DNA of the CDR3 is TGTGCCAGCAGTTCACTTACCGGGACTAGCGGTAGCTCCTACAATGAGCAGTTCTTC.

The chain recombines TRBV28 with TRBJ2-7; TRBD2 matches 11 bases. Germline V CDR1 and CDR2: MDHEN, SYDVKM. This CDR3 region has 15 residues. Trimming removed 2 bases from V and 3 bases from J; junction bases left unmatched: 3. This CDR3 is CASSLASGRLYEQYF. CDR3 DNA: TGTGCCAGCAGTTTAGCTAGCGGGAGGCTCTACGAGCAGTACTTC. Full variable domain (outside the CDR3, taken from reference TRBV28 and TRBJ2-7): DVKVTQSSRYLVKRTGEKVFLECVQDMDHENMFWYRQDPGLGLRLIYFSYDVKMKEKGDIPEGYSVSREKKERFSLILESASTNQTSMYLCASSLASGRLYEQYFGPGTRLTVT.

This rearrangement joins TRBV25-1 to TRBJ2-5, with TRBD1 matching over 9 bases. CDR3 length: 17 residues. Losses at the gene ends were 2 bases for V and 5 bases for J; bases not matched to a gene: 12. Germline CDR1 reads MGHDK; CDR2 reads SYGVNS. This CDR3 reads CASSEKPGTGREETQYF. The CDR3 coding sequence is TGTGCCAGCAGTGAAAAACCCGGGACAGGGAGAGAGGAGACCCAGTACTTC.

The table lists this clone with a count of one. The rearrangement uses TRBV4-3 and TRBJ1-2; 7 nucleotides match TRBD1. Germline V gene lookup returns CDR1 LGHNA and CDR2 YSLEER. The CDR3 spans 16 residues. Losses at the gene ends were 0 bases for V and 6 bases for J; bases not matched to a gene: 10. CDR3 residues: CASSQDMKTGWNGYTF. CDR3 bases: TGCGCCAGCAGCCAAGATATGAAGACAGGGTGGAATGGCTACACCTTC.

V gene TRBV6-4 combines with J gene TRBJ1-4, with D possibly matching TRBD1 (5 bases). V was pared by 0 bases and J by 6 bases, with 11 bases between. The CDR3 is 15 residues long. Germline V gene sequence: CDR1 MRHNA, CDR2 SNTAGT. The CDR3 DNA follows: TGTGCCAGCAGTGACTCAGGGGTAGGGGATGAAAAACTGTTTTTT. Residues: CASSDSGVGDEKLFF.

The chain couples TRBV11-3 to TRBJ2-7; maybe TRBD1 (6 bases). Trimming left V 4 bases short and J 5 bases short, with 15 bases between. Germline CDR1 SGHNT, CDR2 YENEEA. This CDR3 region has 14 residues. CDR3 in DNA: TGTGCCAGCAGCTCACAGGGAACGTTGGACGAGCAGTACTTC. It translates to CASSSQGTLDEQYF.

The genes are TRBV5-4 and TRBJ2-5; TRBD1 aligns across 10 bases. This CDR3 has 15 residues. Trimming at V came to 6 bases and at J to 5 bases, leaving 10 bases not matched to a gene. CDR1 is SGHNT, CDR2 YYREEE, per germline (reference sequence). For the CDR3, the DNA is TGTGCCAGCACCCCGGGACAGGGGATCGGGGAGACCCAGTACTTC. This codes for CASTPGQGIGETQYF.

On this clone itself: A junction end diverges from the germline sequence, so it may reflect a read error. The chain has TRBV2 and TRBJ1-6, with 9 bases lining up with TRBD1. This CDR3 has 17 residues. Germline loops: CDR1 SNHLY, CDR2 FYNNEI. CDR3 region: CASSEARTGAFNSPLNF. The CDR3 nucleotides are TGTGCCAGCAGTGAAGCGAGGACAGGGGCCTTCAATTCACCCCTCAACTTT.

This chain links TRBV13 with TRBJ1-1; maybe TRBD1 (5 bases). V was pared by 5 bases and J by 8 bases, with 15 bases between. Germline V gene data show CDR1 as PRHDT and CDR2 as FYEKMQ (reference sequence). The CDR3 has 13 residues. Written as DNA, the CDR3 is TGTGCCAGCAGCCATAACCCCCGGGGGGAAGCTTTCTTT. Amino acid sequence: CASSHNPRGEAFF.

CDR3 sequence (DNA): TGTGCCAGCTCAGGGGGGACAGGGCAGAAAAACATTCAGTACTTC. It codes for CASSGGTGQKNIQYF. The rearrangement uses TRBV18 and TRBJ2-4, with 9 positions matching TRBD1. The trim removed 5 bases at V and 4 bases at J, leaving 6 bases unmatched. The germline gives CDR1 KGHSH, CDR2 LQKENI. This CDR3 has 15 residues.

This chain connects TRBV5-1 to TRBJ2-5, with D perhaps TRBD1 (5 bases). The better agreement between TRBJ2-7 and the DNA end casts doubt on the J call. The CDR3 loop spans 12 amino acids. Looked up from germline, CDR1 is SGHRS and CDR2 is YFSETQ. CDR3 sequence reads: CASSLADNEQYF. The CDR3 DNA sequence: TGCGCCAGCAGCTTGGCGGACAACGAGCAGTACTTC.

This clone was observed a few times. The J gene is TRBJ1-1, the V gene TRBV7-9; D is possibly TRBD1 (6 bases). The CDR3 covers 14 residues. Germline-derived CDR1 and CDR2 are SEHNR and FQNEAQ (reference sequence). V dropped 2 bases and J dropped 4 bases, with 11 bases sitting between them. CDR3 DNA sequence: TGTGCCAGCAGCTTACAGGGGATGAGCACTGAAGCTTTCTTT. This codes for CASSLQGMSTEAFF.

The rearrangement joins TRBV7-2 to TRBJ2-7; 10 positions match TRBD2. Looked up from germline, CDR1 is SGHTA and CDR2 is FQGNSA. Trimming removed 0 bases from V and 5 bases from J; junction bases left unmatched: 4. CDR3 length: 15 amino acids. This CDR3 reads CASSLAASGRDEQYF. The CDR3 coding sequence is TGTGCCAGCAGCTTAGCCGCTAGCGGGAGAGACGAGCAGTACTTC.

The genes are TRBV19 and TRBJ2-1, with 7 bases lining up with TRBD2. CDR1 LNHDA and CDR2 SQIVND come from the germline V gene (reference sequence). CDR3 size: 15 residues. J gave up 4 bases and V 3 bases, and 6 bases lay outside the gene matches. CDR3 in DNA: TGTGCCAGTAGTATTCCGGGCGGGGGTTACAATGAGCAGTTCTTC. Protein product: CASSIPGGGYNEQFF. The full variable domain, rest sourced from reference TRBV19 and TRBJ2-1, is DGGITQSPKYLFRKEGQNVTLSCEQNLNHDAMYWYRQDPGQGLRLIYYSQIVNDFQKGDIAEGYSVSREKKESFPLTVTSAQKNPTAFYLCASSIPGGGYNEQFFGPGTRLTVL.

The chain combines TRBV7-2 with TRBJ1-4; 7 nucleotides match TRBD1. CDR3 size: 16 residues. Germline loops: CDR1 SGHTA, CDR2 FQGNSA. J was trimmed by 2 bases and V by 5 bases; bases with no gene match: 8. The CDR3 DNA reads TGTGCCAGCAGCCCCACAGCCAGGGGGACTAATGAAAAACTGTTTTTT. It yields the protein CASSPTARGTNEKLFF.

This sequence joins TRBV2 and TRBJ2-7; 9 bases agree with TRBD1. The CDR3 has 13 residues. The junction had 3 bases not matched to a gene; V was cut back by 4 bases and J by 5 bases. CDR1 and CDR2 (germline): SNHLY, FYNNEI. The chain's CDR3 is CASSGGTGNEQYF. CDR3 DNA: TGTGCCAGCAGTGGGGGGACAGGGAACGAGCAGTACTTC.

This clone came up once. This chain connects TRBV7-9 to TRBJ2-1; TRBD2 agrees at 7 bases. V trimming: 0 bases; J trimming: 6 bases; junction bases outside the gene matches: 2. This CDR3 region has 14 residues. Per the germline V gene, CDR1 is SEHNR and CDR2 is FQNEAQ (reference sequence). CDR3 loop: CASSLAREGNEQFF. CDR3 nucleotides: TGTGCCAGCAGCTTAGCCAGGGAGGGCAATGAGCAGTTCTTC.

This clone came up once. The junction does not match germline at one end; this may be a read error. The chain joins TRBV27 to TRBJ1-6; 8 bases are a match to TRBD1. This CDR3 has 15 residues. CDR1 and CDR2 (germline): MNHEY, SMNVEV (reference sequence). As DNA, the CDR3 is TGTGCCAGCAGTCCCCCACAGGGGGGCAATTCACCCCTCAACTTT. Protein product: CASSPPQGGNSPLNF.